This TCR beta chain appears in the sequencing data of a study of T cell responses to AZD1222 COVID-19 vaccine. Broader study findings: Variant regions that are unmutated are reportedly the target of nearly half of spike-specific TCRs. Spike-specific TCR repertoires showed rising breadth and depth after two AZD1222 doses. The donor group comprised mostly white British people and more females; the analysis possibly underestimated clonal diversity.

Germline lookup yields CDR1 SNHLY and CDR2 FYNNEI. This CDR3 comprises 15 residues. With 7 bases removed from V and 2 bases from J, the gap between germline ends came to 17 bases. A remark on this clone: What it binds is unknown.

Data came from immunoSEQ multiplex PCR; TCRdb stores just in-frame clones and leaves some out. This table holds 150,000 to 200,000 clones, over 85% found once. The source is an adult in good health. The material was peripheral blood, obtained on day 0 of AZD1222 vaccination. The chain couples TRBV2 to TRBJ1-2; possible D gene TRBD1, 6 bases. CDR3 residues: CASIRAGEGNYGYTF. As DNA, the CDR3 is TGTGCCAGCATCCGGGCAGGGGAAGGAAACTATGGCTACACCTTC.